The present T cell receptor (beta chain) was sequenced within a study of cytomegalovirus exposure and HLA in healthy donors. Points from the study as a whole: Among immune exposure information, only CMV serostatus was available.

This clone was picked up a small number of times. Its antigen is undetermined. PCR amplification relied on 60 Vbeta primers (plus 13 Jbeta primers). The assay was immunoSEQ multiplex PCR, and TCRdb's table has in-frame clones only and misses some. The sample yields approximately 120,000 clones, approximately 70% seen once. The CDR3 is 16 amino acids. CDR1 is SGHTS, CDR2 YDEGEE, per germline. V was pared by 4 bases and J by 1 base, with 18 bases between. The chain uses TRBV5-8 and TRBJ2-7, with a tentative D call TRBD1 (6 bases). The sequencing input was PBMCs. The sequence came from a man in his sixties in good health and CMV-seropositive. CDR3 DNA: TGTGCCAGCAGCGTAACAACAGGGATTGTATCCTACGAGCAGTACTTC. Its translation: CASSVTTGIVSYEQYF.